This TCR beta chain was obtained from a study of blood T cell repertoires in COVID-19. Study-level information: COVID-19 samples collected from the United States, Italy and Spain covered acute and convalescent phases. From T cells, B-cell-depleted T cells, or PBMCs came the material, which was cDNA or gDNA.

This clone was detected once. The CDR3 contains 14 residues. The V gene's germline CDR1 is SQVTM and CDR2 ANQGSEA. V trimming: 2 bases; J trimming: 5 bases; junction bases outside the gene matches: 8. TCRdb keeps only in-frame clones here, not all; method: immunoSEQ multiplex PCR. The sample records some 180,000 clones, around 83% being singletons. The clonotype was recovered from a human donor in a cohort sampled during active COVID-19. The sequenced sample was peripheral blood. The chain combines TRBV29-1 with TRBJ2-7; 8 bases map to TRBD2. CDR3 loop: CSVEITGGGDEQYF. In DNA, the CDR3 is TGCAGCGTTGAAATTACGGGAGGGGGGGACGAGCAGTACTTC.